Detailed here is one T cell receptor beta chain. Assay used: immunoSEQ multiplex PCR; TCRdb lists only in-frame clones, some missing. The sample has roughly 91,000 clones; 70% to 90% are singletons. The record originates from a study of T cell responses to AZD1222 COVID-19 vaccine. The TCR was taken from an adult in good health. Sequenced here: peripheral blood, sampled on day 0 of AZD1222 vaccination.

This chain's CDR3 is CASSYSLRTDTQYF. The CDR3, as DNA: TGTGCCAGCAGTTACTCGCTTAGAACAGATACGCAGTATTTT. The gene calls are TRBV6-2 or TRBV6-3 and TRBJ2-3; D is ambiguous. The ends were cut back, 0 bases at V and 3 bases at J, with 7 bases in the middle. This CDR3 spans 14 amino acids. The germline V gene encodes CDR1 MNHEY and CDR2 SVGEGT.